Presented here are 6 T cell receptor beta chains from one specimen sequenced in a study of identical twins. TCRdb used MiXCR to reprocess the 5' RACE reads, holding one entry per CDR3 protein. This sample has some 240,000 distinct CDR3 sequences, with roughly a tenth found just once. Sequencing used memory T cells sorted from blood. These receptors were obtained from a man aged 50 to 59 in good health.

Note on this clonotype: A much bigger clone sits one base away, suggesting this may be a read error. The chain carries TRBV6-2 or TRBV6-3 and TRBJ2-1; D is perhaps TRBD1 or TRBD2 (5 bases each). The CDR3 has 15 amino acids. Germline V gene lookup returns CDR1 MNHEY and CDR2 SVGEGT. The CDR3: CDSSYEWGSHNEQFF. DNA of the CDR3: TGTGACAGCAGTTACGAGTGGGGGAGTCACAATGAGCAGTTCTTC.

CDR3 in amino acids: CASRFTFFGPRNTEAFF. The CDR3 DNA reads as TGTGCCAGCAGATTTACGTTTTTCGGACCAAGGAACACTGAAGCTTTCTTT. This chain links TRBV2 with TRBJ1-1; D uncertain. CDR1 SNHLY and CDR2 FYNNEI come from the germline V gene. The CDR3 covers 17 residues. The ends were cut back, 6 bases at V and 1 base at J, with 21 bases in the middle.

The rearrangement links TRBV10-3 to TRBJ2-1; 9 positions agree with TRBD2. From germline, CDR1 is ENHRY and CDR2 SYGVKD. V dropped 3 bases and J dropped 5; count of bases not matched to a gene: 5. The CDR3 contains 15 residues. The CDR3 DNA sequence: TGTGCCATCAGTGACTTAGCGGGAGTCCACAATGAGCAGTTCTTC. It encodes CAISDLAGVHNEQFF.

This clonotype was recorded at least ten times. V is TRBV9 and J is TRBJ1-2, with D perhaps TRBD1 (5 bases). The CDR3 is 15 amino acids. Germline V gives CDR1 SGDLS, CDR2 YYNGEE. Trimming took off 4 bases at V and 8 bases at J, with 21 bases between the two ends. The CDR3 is CASSYWDGLVDGYTF. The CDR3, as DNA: TGTGCCAGCAGCTATTGGGACGGACTTGTTGACGGCTACACCTTC.

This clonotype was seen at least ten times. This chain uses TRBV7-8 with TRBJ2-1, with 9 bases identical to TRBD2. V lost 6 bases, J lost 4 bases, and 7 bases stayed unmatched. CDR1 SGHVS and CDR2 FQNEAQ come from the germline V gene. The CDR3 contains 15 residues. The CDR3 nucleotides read TGTGCCAGCAGACTGACTAGCGGACAATACAATGAGCAGTTCTTC. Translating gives CASRLTSGQYNEQFF.

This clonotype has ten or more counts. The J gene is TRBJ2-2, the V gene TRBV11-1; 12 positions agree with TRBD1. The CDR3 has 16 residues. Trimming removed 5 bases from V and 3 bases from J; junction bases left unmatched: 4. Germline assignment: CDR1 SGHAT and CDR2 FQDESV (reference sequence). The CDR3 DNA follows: TGTGCCAGCAGCCTGGGACAGGGGGCTTACACCGGGGAGCTGTTTTTT. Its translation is CASSLGQGAYTGELFF.